Each of the 14 T cell receptor beta chains below was sequenced from the same sample in a study of CD8+ T cells in alopecia areata. Reverse transcribed after extraction, RNA yielded cDNA as the sequencing template. The repertoire was sequenced with immunoSEQ multiplex PCR; TCRdb's copy has only in-frame clones and lacks some. Here the sample spans some 150,000 clones, around 71% being singletons. The sample was CD8+ T cells sorted from blood, taken at week 0. All receptors come from a human donor with alopecia areata.

This clone has just a few counts. The J gene is TRBJ1-1, the V gene TRBV7-9; D not resolved. The CDR3 loop spans 11 amino acids. Trimming removed 5 bases at V and 5 bases at J, with 6 bases between. CDR1 is SEHNR and CDR2 is FQNEAQ in the germline V gene (reference sequence). The CDR3 region has the DNA TGTGCCAGCAGCCGACGGACTGAAGCTTTCTTT. It translates to CASSRRTEAFF.

The rearrangement joins TRBV6-5 to TRBJ2-5; D call uncertain. The CDR3 is 12 residues long. V dropped 7 bases and J dropped 5 bases, with 11 bases sitting between them. Germline V gene lookup returns CDR1 MNHEY and CDR2 SVGAGI. This CDR3 is CASTSGKETQYF. The CDR3 nucleotides read TGTGCCAGCACCAGTGGCAAGGAGACCCAGTACTTC.

The V gene is TRBV7-8, the J gene TRBJ1-2; D is uncertain. The CDR3 has 17 residues. V dropped 7 bases and J dropped 2 bases, with 23 bases sitting between them. Germline V CDR1 and CDR2: SGHVS, FQNEAQ. The CDR3 region is CASISTGGRQSNYGYTF. The CDR3 DNA reads as TGTGCCAGCATCTCGACCGGAGGAAGGCAGTCCAACTATGGCTACACCTTC.

This chain uses TRBV13 with TRBJ2-7, with TRBD2 identical over 14 bases. The CDR3 sequence is 15 residues long. The germline V gene encodes CDR1 PRHDT and CDR2 FYEKMQ (reference sequence). The ends lost 4 bases at V and 3 bases at J; junction bases unmatched: 2. CDR3 DNA sequence: TGTGCCAGCAGCTCGGGACTAGCGGGGGACTACGAGCAGTACTTC. This codes for CASSSGLAGDYEQYF.

The J gene is TRBJ2-7, the V gene TRBV7-9, with D possibly called TRBD1 or TRBD2 (5 bases each). Looked up from germline, CDR1 is SEHNR and CDR2 is FQNEAQ (reference sequence). The germline V and J ends were trimmed by 7 bases and 5 bases, with 18 bases remaining between them. The CDR3 length is 14 residues. The CDR3 sequence is CASIGTGGDNEQYF. The CDR3 DNA sequence: TGTGCCAGCATCGGGACGGGCGGTGATAACGAGCAGTACTTC.

This clone was seen a handful of times. The chain has TRBV5-1 and TRBJ1-1; D unclear. Trimming took off 1 base at V and 2 bases at J, with 9 bases between the two ends. This CDR3 has 14 amino acids. The germline CDR1 and CDR2 sequences are SGHRS and YFSETQ. Written as DNA, the CDR3 is TGCGCCAGCAGCTTGTCGGGGATTAACACTGAAGCTTTCTTT. This translates into CASSLSGINTEAFF.

The V gene is TRBV5-1, the J gene TRBJ1-1; possible D gene TRBD1, 5 bases. Germline V lookup: CDR1 SGHRS, CDR2 YFSETQ. V shed 7 bases and J shed 0 bases, with 16 bases lying between them. The CDR3 is 15 residues long. CDR3 sequence: CASAPNRLMNTEAFF. The CDR3 DNA sequence: TGCGCCAGCGCACCAAACAGGCTCATGAACACTGAAGCTTTCTTT.

This clone occurred once. The J gene is TRBJ2-5, the V gene TRBV11-1, with 12 bases identical to TRBD2. Germline V gives CDR1 SGHAT, CDR2 FQDESV (reference sequence). This CDR3 has 16 residues. J lost 3 bases, V lost 5 bases, and 7 bases had no gene match. DNA of the CDR3: TGTGCCAGCAGCCGTAATAGACTAGCGGGAGAAGAGACCCAGTACTTC. This gives the protein CASSRNRLAGEETQYF.

The V and J genes are TRBV30 and TRBJ2-7; TRBD2 matches 11 bases. Looked up from germline, CDR1 is GTSNPN and CDR2 is SVGIG (reference sequence). V was clipped by 2 bases and J by 1 base; unmatched bases: 10. The CDR3 has 17 amino acids. CDR3 DNA: TGTGCCTGGAGTCCCCCGGGACTAGCGGAGATATCCTACGAGCAGTACTTC. This gives the protein CAWSPPGLAEISYEQYF.

V usage is TRBV29-1 and J usage is TRBJ1-2; TRBD1 agrees at 11 bases. The CDR3 spans 12 residues. After removal of 3 bases from V and 9 bases from J, the junction contained 3 bases not matched to a gene. Germline-derived CDR1 and CDR2 are SQVTM and ANQGSEA. The CDR3 is CSVEDRGLSYTF. As DNA, the CDR3 is TGCAGCGTTGAGGACAGGGGGCTTAGCTACACCTTC.

V is TRBV7-9 and J is TRBJ1-2; TRBD1 is a possible D gene (6 bases). Deletions cut 6 bases from V and 0 bases from J, with 11 bases between. This CDR3 is built from 14 residues. Per germline, CDR1 SEHNR and CDR2 FQNEAQ (reference sequence). The CDR3 loop reads CASRKGGSNYGYTF. The CDR3 DNA reads TGTGCCAGCAGGAAAGGGGGATCTAACTATGGCTACACCTTC.

This sequence joins TRBV5-1 and TRBJ2-4, with D uncertain. The CDR3 loop spans 16 amino acids. V was clipped by 1 base and J by 0 bases, with 11 bases between them. Germline CDR1 reads SGHRS; CDR2 reads YFSETQ. CDR3 coding DNA: TGCGCCAGCAGCTTGATACAACAACTAGCCAAAAACATTCAGTACTTC. Encoded protein: CASSLIQQLAKNIQYF.

The DNA of the CDR3 is TGTGCCAGCAGCCCCTGGACAGGACTAGCCAAAAACATTCAGTACTTC. Translation gives CASSPWTGLAKNIQYF. This chain joins TRBV11-3 and TRBJ2-4; 7 nucleotides align to TRBD1. This CDR3 is 16 amino acids long. After removal of 5 bases from V and 0 bases from J, the junction contained 7 bases not matched to a gene. Germline V CDR1 and CDR2: SGHNT, YENEEA.

The chain recombines TRBV11-2 with TRBJ1-2, with 12 bases fitting TRBD1. Germline-derived CDR1 and CDR2 are SGHAT and FQNNGV. With 3 bases clipped from V and 8 bases from J, the junction kept 4 bases outside the gene matches. This CDR3 is built from 14 residues. The CDR3 bases are TGTGCCAGCAGCTTGGGACAGGGGGCGCTGGGCTACACCTTC. Its protein is CASSLGQGALGYTF.